This T cell receptor beta chain appears in the sequencing data of a study of blood T cell repertoires in COVID-19. Study information: Some COVID-19 samples were acute and others convalescent; all came from the United States, Italy and Spain. PBMCs, B-cell-depleted T cells, or T cells were the source of the cDNA or gDNA that made up the material.

The V segment lost 3 bases and the J segment 3 bases; nucleotides outside the gene matches: 3. This CDR3 is built from 15 residues. The germline V gene has CDR1 SGDLS and CDR2 YYNGEE. Per the study methods: By means of reference gene primer amplification, nucleated cell counts were estimated. This table comes from immunoSEQ multiplex PCR, and its TCRdb copy is limited to in-frame clones, with some not included. Clone size and the V and J calls come from that table; the DNA yielded D and trimming. The table records nearly 300,000 clones, around 88% of them present only once. The chain couples TRBV9 to TRBJ2-3, with 11 nucleotides matching TRBD2. The sample was peripheral blood. The clonotype was recovered from a woman under 40 who had recovered from COVID-19. This CDR3 is CASSATSGVTDTQYF. The DNA of the CDR3 is TGTGCCAGCAGCGCGACTAGCGGGGTTACAGATACGCAGTATTTT.